The entry below describes one T cell receptor (beta chain). Its specificity is unknown. This table comes from immunoSEQ multiplex PCR, and its TCRdb copy is limited to in-frame clones, with some not included. The sample lists millions of clones, about 94% occurring once. The data belong to a study of shared clonotypes between healthy human individuals. Study at large: There were three CD4 naive, three CD4 memory, two CD8 naive and one CD8 memory plates per donor. Study conclusions and caveats: As a rule, naive subsets had a larger estimated richness than memory subsets.

Germline V gene lookup returns CDR1 LGHNA and CDR2 YSLEER. The CDR3 totals 15 residues. Trimming pared 5 bases from V and 4 bases from J, leaving 16 bases between. Naive CD8 isolation took CD45RO-negative cells positively selected for CCR7 and excluded terminally differentiated effector memory CD45RA+ cells. Sequencing used naive CD8+ T cells sorted from blood. The sequence derives from a man aged 18 to 30 in good health. The V gene is TRBV4-3, the J gene TRBJ2-3, with D possibly being TRBD2 (7 bases). CDR3 sequence reads: CASSKTWGGPDTQYF. The CDR3 nucleotides read TGCGCCAGCAGCAAAACTTGGGGGGGGCCAGATACGCAGTATTTT.